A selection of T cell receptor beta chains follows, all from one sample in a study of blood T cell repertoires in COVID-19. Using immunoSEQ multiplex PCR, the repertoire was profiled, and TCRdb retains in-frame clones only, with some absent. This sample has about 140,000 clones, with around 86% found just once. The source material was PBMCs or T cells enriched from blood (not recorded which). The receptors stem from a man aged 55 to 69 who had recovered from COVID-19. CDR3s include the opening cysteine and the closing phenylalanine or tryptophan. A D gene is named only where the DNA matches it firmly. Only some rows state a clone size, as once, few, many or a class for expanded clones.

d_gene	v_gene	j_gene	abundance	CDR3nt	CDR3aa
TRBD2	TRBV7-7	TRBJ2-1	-	TGTGCTAGCAGTCCTAACCCAACTAGCGGGAATGAGCAGTTCTTC	CASSPNPTSGNEQFF
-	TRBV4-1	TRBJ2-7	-	TGCGCCAGCAGCCAAGAGGCCGGACAATTCTACGAGCAGTACTTC	CASSQEAGQFYEQYF
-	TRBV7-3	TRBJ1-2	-	TGTGCCAGCAGCTTAAGTCCTGTTTTTGGAGGTATCCGTGGCTACACCTTC	CASSLSPVFGGIRGYTF
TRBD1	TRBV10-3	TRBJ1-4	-	TGTGCCATCAGTGCGGGACAGGGAGGAACTAATGAAAAACTGTTTTTT	CAISAGQGGTNEKLFF
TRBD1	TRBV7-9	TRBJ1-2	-	TGTGCCAGCAGCTTAGGGGACAGTGCCTATGGCTACACCTTC	CASSLGDSAYGYTF
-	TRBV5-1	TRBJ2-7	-	TGCGCCAGCAGCTTGGCCCTACAGGCCGGTTACGAGCAGTACTTC	CASSLALQAGYEQYF
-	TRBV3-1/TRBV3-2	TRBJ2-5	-	TGTGCCAGCAGCCAAATGGGGGGAGGCGAGACCCAGTACTTC	CASSQMGGGETQYF
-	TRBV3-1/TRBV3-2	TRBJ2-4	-	TGTGCCAGCAGCCAAGAGGTGGCATCCAAAAACATTCAGTACTTC	CASSQEVASKNIQYF
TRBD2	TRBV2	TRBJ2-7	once	TGTGCCAGCGGCCTGGGACTAGCGGGAGTAATTCGGCAGTACTTC	CASGLGLAGVIRQYF
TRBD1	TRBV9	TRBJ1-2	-	TGTGCCAGCAAGGGGGCGCGAGGCTACACCTTC	CASKGARGYTF
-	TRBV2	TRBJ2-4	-	TGTGCCAGCAGGTTGACAGGTCCAAGCAAAAACATTCAGTACTTC	CASRLTGPSKNIQYF
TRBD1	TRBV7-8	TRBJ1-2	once	TGTGCCAGCAGCGCCTCTTCGGGACAGGGGTATGGCTACACCTTC	CASSASSGQGYGYTF
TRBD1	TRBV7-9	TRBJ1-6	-	TGTGCCAGCAGCTTAAGAGGACAGGATAATTCACCCCTCCACTTT	CASSLRGQDNSPLHF
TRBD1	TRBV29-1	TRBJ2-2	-	TGCAGCGTAGGACAGGGTGCCGGGGAGCTGTTTTTT	CSVGQGAGELFF
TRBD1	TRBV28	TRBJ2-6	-	TGTGCCAGCAGGGGACAGGGTAGCTCTGGGGCCAACGTCCTGACTTTC	CASRGQGSSGANVLTF
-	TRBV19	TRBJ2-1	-	TGTGCCAGTAGTAGTAGATACAATGAGCAGTTCTTC	CASSSRYNEQFF
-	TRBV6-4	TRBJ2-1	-	TGTGCCAGCAGCCTTGAGGTTGGCCACAATGAGCAGTTCTTC	CASSLEVGHNEQFF
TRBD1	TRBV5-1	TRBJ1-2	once	TGCGCCAGCAGCCCACAGGGGTTAGAAGGCTACACCTTC	CASSPQGLEGYTF
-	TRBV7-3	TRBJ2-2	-	TGTGCCAGCAGTTATAGCGGGAACACCGGGGAGCTGTTTTTT	CASSYSGNTGELFF
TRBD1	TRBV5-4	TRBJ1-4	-	TGTGCCAGCAGCCCCGAGGGGGCAGCTAATGAAAAACTGTTTTTT	CASSPEGAANEKLFF
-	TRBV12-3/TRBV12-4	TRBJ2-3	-	TGTGCCAGCAGACGGCAGGGGCAGGATACGCAGTATTTT	CASRRQGQDTQYF
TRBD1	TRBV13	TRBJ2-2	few	TGTGCCAGCAGCTTATGGGTGGACAGGGGTTCCGGGGAGCTGTTTTTT	CASSLWVDRGSGELFF
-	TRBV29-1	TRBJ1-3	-	TGCAGCGTTGTACAAAATGGAAACACCATATATTTT	CSVVQNGNTIYF
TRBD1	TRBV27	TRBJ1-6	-	TGTGCCAGCAGAACAGGGGAAACACCCCTCCACTTT	CASRTGETPLHF